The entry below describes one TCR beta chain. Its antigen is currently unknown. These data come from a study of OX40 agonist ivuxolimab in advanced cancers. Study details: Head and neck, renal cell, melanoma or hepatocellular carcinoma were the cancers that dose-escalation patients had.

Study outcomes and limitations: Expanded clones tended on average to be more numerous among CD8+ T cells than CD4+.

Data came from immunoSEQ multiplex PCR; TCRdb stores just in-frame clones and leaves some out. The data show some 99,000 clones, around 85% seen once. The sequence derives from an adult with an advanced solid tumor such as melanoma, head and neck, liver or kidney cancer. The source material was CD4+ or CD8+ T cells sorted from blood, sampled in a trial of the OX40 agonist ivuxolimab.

CDR3 in DNA: TGTGCCAGTAGTTGGGACAGCGACGTTGATAACTATGGCTACACCTTC. It specifies CASSWDSDVDNYGYTF. This rearrangement joins TRBV19 to TRBJ1-2; 7 nucleotides match TRBD1. This CDR3 spans 16 amino acids. Germline V gene lookup returns CDR1 LNHDA and CDR2 SQIVND (reference sequence). Trimming cost V 5 bases and J 1 base; bases outside gene matches: 10.